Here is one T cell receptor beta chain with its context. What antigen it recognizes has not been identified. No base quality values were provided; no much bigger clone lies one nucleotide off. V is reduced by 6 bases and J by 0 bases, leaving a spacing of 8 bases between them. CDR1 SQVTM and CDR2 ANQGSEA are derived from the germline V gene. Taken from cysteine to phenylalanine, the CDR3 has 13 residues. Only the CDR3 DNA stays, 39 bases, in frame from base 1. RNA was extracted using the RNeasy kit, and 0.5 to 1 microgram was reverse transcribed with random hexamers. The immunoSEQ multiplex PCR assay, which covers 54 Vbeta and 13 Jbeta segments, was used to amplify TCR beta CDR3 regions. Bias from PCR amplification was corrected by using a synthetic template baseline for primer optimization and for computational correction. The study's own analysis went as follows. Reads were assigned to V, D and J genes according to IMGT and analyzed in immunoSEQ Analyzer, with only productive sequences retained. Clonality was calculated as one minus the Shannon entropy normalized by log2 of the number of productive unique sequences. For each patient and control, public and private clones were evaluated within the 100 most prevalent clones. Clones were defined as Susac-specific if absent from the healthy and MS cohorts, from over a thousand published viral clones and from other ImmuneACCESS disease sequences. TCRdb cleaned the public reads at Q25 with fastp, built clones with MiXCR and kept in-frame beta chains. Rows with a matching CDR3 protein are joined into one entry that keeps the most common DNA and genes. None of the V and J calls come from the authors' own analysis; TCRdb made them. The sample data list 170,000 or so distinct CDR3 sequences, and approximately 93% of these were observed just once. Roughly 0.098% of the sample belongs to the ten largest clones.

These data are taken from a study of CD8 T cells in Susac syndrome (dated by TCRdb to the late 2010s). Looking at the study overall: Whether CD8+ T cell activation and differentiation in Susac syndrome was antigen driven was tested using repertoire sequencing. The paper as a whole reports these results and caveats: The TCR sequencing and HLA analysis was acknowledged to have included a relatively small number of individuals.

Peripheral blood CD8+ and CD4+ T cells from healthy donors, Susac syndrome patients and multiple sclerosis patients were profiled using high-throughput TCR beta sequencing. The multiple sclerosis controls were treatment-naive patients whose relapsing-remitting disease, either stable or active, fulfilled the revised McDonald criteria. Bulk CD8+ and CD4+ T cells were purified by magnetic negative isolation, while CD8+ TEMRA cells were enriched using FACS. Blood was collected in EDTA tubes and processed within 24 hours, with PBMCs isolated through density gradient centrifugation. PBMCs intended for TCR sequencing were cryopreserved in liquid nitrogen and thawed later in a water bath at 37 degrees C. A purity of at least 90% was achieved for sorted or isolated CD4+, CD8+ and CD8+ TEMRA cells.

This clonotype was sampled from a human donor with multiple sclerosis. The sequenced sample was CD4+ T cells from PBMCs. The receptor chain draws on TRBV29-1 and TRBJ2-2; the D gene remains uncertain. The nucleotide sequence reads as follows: TGCAGCGTCACCTCATCGAACACCGGGGAGCTGTTTTTT. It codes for CSVTSSNTGELFF.